The 7 T cell receptor beta chains below all came from one sample that was sequenced in a study of cytomegalovirus exposure and HLA in healthy donors. The assay was immunoSEQ multiplex PCR, and TCRdb's table has in-frame clones only and misses some. The sample contains roughly 280,000 clones, 80% to 90% of which appear only once. The source material was PBMCs. The receptor set was obtained from a woman younger than 30 in good health and CMV-seronegative.

Details on this clone: Distinct nucleotide sequences in the sample also encode this CDR3. The chain recombines TRBV5-1 with TRBJ1-2; D unclear. Trimming left V 4 bases short and J 0 bases short, with 10 bases between. Germline V gives CDR1 SGHRS, CDR2 YFSETQ. This CDR3 has 14 amino acids. The CDR3 DNA follows: TGCGCCAGCAGCCTCGACACAACTAACTATGGCTACACCTTC. Translation gives CASSLDTTNYGYTF.

The count of this clone is one. The gene calls are TRBV6-5 and TRBJ1-5; possibly TRBD1 for D (5 bases). This CDR3 spans 14 amino acids. V was pared by 6 bases and J by 4 bases, with 13 bases between. The V gene's germline CDR1 is MNHEY and CDR2 SVGAGI. The CDR3 loop reads CASRKSGGNQPQHF. In DNA, the CDR3 is TGTGCCAGCAGAAAGTCGGGGGGGAATCAGCCCCAGCATTTT.

The V and J genes are TRBV6-6 and TRBJ2-7; 7 bases match TRBD2. The CDR3 sequence is 15 residues long. Germline loops: CDR1 MNHNY, CDR2 SVGAGI (reference sequence). The junction had 13 bases not matched to a gene; V was cut back by 6 bases and J by 5 bases. CDR3 sequence: CASRVSGEGRDEQYF. Here the CDR3 DNA reads TGTGCCAGCAGGGTCAGCGGGGAGGGCCGGGACGAGCAGTACTTC.

The DNA for the CDR3 is TGCAGTGCCAAGGCGGATGGCTACACCTTC. Amino acids: CSAKADGYTF. This chain links TRBV20-1 with TRBJ1-2; D unclear. V lost 6 bases and J 6 bases, leaving 8 bases between the germline ends. The CDR3 runs to 10 residues. Germline V gene lookup returns CDR1 DFQATT and CDR2 SNEGSKA (reference sequence).

This chain joins TRBV27 and TRBJ2-3; 15 bases are a match to TRBD2. CDR3 length: 17 amino acids. The J segment lost 6 bases and the V segment lost 3 bases, leaving 7 bases of the junction unmatched. Germline CDR1 reads MNHEY; CDR2 reads SMNVEV (reference sequence). The CDR3 DNA sequence: TGTGCCAGCAGTTTCCCCGGACTAGCGGGAGGGTCGGATACGCAGTATTTT. This sequence encodes CASSFPGLAGGSDTQYF.

The count of this clone is one. The chain joins TRBV11-3 to TRBJ2-1, with 7 bases identical to TRBD2. The CDR3 loop spans 18 amino acids. Germline V gene data show CDR1 as SGHNT and CDR2 as YENEEA. J was trimmed by 5 bases and V by 0 bases; bases with no gene match: 13. The CDR3 DNA sequence: TGTGCCAGCAGCTTAGATCAGGGAGGGTCGGCCTCAAACAATGAGCAGTTCTTC. The encoded protein is CASSLDQGGSASNNEQFF.

The rearrangement joins TRBV21-1 to TRBJ2-6; TRBD2 reflects the table's D call only, with no check against the DNA. TRBV21-1 is a documented pseudogene. The CDR3 covers 15 residues. The CDR3 DNA reads TGTGCCAGCAGCAAAGCGGCGGCTGGGGCCAACGTCCTGACTTTC. Residues: CASSKAAAGANVLTF.